The 6 T cell receptor beta chains given below trace back to one sample, sequenced in a study of T cells expressing NK-cell markers. TCRdb re-called the 5' RACE reads; one entry per CDR3 protein, DNA not given. The sample shows about 380,000 distinct CDR3 sequences, and around 5% sits with its ten largest clones. Sequences were obtained from blood T cells: a sorted CD56 or NKG2C T cell subset, CD4+ or CD8+ T cells, or bulk PBMC T cells (not recorded which). These receptors originate from a man aged 18-69 years in good health.

CDR3: CASSEGREGTEAFF. The gene calls are TRBV5-1 and TRBJ1-1. Germline V CDR1 and CDR2: SGHRS, YFSETQ. The CDR3 is 14 amino acids.

This chain joins TRBV5-5 and TRBJ1-5. Per the germline V gene, CDR1 is SGHKS and CDR2 is YYEKEE (reference sequence). The CDR3 is made up of 13 amino acids. The CDR3 loop is CASSFDTYQPQHF. The full variable domain, rest sourced from reference TRBV5-5 and TRBJ1-5, is DAGVTQSPTHLIKTRGQQVTLRCSPISGHKSVSWYQQVLGQGPQFIFQYYEKEERGRGNFPDRFSARQFPNYSSELNVNALLLGDSALYLCASSFDTYQPQHFGDGTRLSIL.

CDR3 region: CASSVTSRGSMETQYF. The chain joins TRBV18 to TRBJ2-5; TCRdb gives TRBD1 as the D gene, but with no DNA this cannot be confirmed. The CDR3 extends over 16 amino acids. Germline V gene sequence: CDR1 KGHSH, CDR2 LQKENI.

The chain employs TRBV5-1 and TRBJ1-1; the TRBD1 assignment by TCRdb is unverifiable without DNA. Germline loops: CDR1 SGHRS, CDR2 YFSETQ. The CDR3 sequence is 17 residues long. Here the CDR3 reads CASSSEWRQGWDTEAFF. Supplemented by reference TRBV5-1 and TRBJ1-1, the full variable domain reads KAGVTQTPRYLIKTRGQQVTLSCSPISGHRSVSWYQQTPGQGLQFLFEYFSETQRNKGNFPGRFSGRQFSNSRSEMNVSTLELGDSALYLCASSSEWRQGWDTEAFFGQGTRLTVV.

The J gene is TRBJ2-1, the V gene TRBV29-1; the TRBD1 assignment by TCRdb is unverifiable without DNA. This CDR3 spans 15 amino acids. The germline V gene has CDR1 SQVTM and CDR2 ANQGSEA. The CDR3 protein is CSVHLGTATYNEQFF.

The chain is built from TRBV6-1 and TRBJ2-3; TCRdb picks TRBD2, but there is no DNA to check that call. This CDR3 contains 14 residues. Germline V lookup: CDR1 MNHNS, CDR2 SASEGT. The CDR3 loop reads CASRNPGLLDTQYF.